The clone carrying this T cell receptor beta chain was observed at least ten times. Its antigen is as yet unknown. Calling Graves' hyperthyroidism stable meant ophthalmopathy did not progress within 18 months. The PBMCs were taken from approximately 9 ml of fresh peripheral blood. Amplified TCR beta CDR3 regions came from RNA transcripts. An initial round of RT-PCR targeting the TCR CDR3 relied on the HTBI primer set. TCRdb independently ran MiXCR on the multiplex PCR reads; one entry per CDR3 protein. The data hold a few hundred thousand distinct CDR3 sequences, with less than 20% observed a single time. The CDR3 contains 15 residues. Trimming took off 6 bases at V and 2 bases at J, with 14 bases between the two ends. The sample comes from a study of T cells in Graves' hyperthyroidism and ophthalmopathy. Findings and limits, study-wide: Blood samples included most of the expanded thyroid clonotypes exceeding 0.001.

V is TRBV12-3 or TRBV12-4 and J is TRBJ1-5, with D uncertain. The sample consisted of blood. The receptor's source is a woman younger than 45 with Graves' hyperthyroidism. The CDR3 protein is CASRLTIGGNQPQHF. CDR3 bases: TGTGCCAGCAGGCTCACTATTGGGGGCAATCAGCCCCAGCATTTT.